This T cell receptor (beta chain) was sequenced for a study of cytomegalovirus exposure and HLA in healthy donors. Study-level results: Reports credit the classifier with highly specific, highly sensitive diagnosis of cytomegalovirus status.

Measured with immunoSEQ multiplex PCR; TCRdb has only the in-frame clones, and not every one. Of about 49,000 clones in the sample, around 94% were seen once. The CDR3 has 15 residues. V was trimmed by 2 bases and J by 8 bases, leaving 18 bases between them. The germline V gene has CDR1 MGHRA and CDR2 YSYEKL. A remark on this clone: Antigen specificity is unknown.

The sequenced sample was PBMCs. The receptor's source is a young man in good health and CMV-seronegative. This rearrangement joins TRBV4-1 to TRBJ1-1; a weak D match, TRBD1 (5 bases). The chain's CDR3 is CASSQRREGAHEAFF. The CDR3 DNA follows: TGCGCCAGCAGCCAAAGGAGGGAAGGGGCACACGAAGCTTTCTTT.